The sequence of this T cell receptor (beta chain) was determined in a study of cytomegalovirus exposure and HLA in healthy donors. In nominal health when sampled, donors likely had unrecorded immune exposures nonetheless. Primers included in the PCR were 60 Vbeta and 13 Jbeta primers. Original handling: Roughly 11 million shared chains were among the 60 million to 80 million unique TCR beta chains that a later analysis counted. The method was immunoSEQ multiplex PCR; TCRdb's version includes in-frame clones alone and lacks a portion of them. V, J and clone size are those of that table, while D and trimming were read from the DNA. This table has over 200,000 clones, around 89% appearing once. Whole-study results and caveats: Analysis was carried out at a later point, and it linked a missense DCLRE1C variant to TCR beta V- and J-gene trimming. Sequencing artifact likely explains a cluster of highly shared sequence variants.

On this clone itself: Its specificity is not known. This sample also contains other DNA sequences that code for the same CDR3.

The CDR3 is 14 residues long. The V end was cut by 0 bases, the J end by 2 bases, with 5 bases between. CDR1 is SGHRS, CDR2 YFSETQ, per germline. Source material: PBMCs. This chain links TRBV5-1 with TRBJ1-4; D is unclear. This sequence was found in a woman aged 18-29 years in good health and CMV-seronegative. In DNA form, the CDR3 reads TGCGCCAGCAGCTTGGCGGGGACTAATGAAAAACTGTTTTTT. It translates to CASSLAGTNEKLFF.